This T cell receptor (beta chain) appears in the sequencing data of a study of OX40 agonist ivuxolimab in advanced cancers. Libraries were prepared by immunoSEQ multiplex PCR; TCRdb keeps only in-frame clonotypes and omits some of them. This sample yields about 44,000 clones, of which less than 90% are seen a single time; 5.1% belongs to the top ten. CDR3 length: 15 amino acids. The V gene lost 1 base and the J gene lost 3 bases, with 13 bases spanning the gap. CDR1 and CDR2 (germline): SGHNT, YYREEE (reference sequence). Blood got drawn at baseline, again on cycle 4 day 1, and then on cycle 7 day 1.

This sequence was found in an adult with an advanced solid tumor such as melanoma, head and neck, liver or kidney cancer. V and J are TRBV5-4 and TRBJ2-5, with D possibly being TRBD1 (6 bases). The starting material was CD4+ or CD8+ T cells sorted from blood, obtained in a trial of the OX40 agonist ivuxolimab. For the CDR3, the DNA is TGTGCCAGCAGCTTGACAGGGACGGTCGAAGAGACCCAGTACTTC. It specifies CASSLTGTVEETQYF. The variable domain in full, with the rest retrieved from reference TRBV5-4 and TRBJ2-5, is ETGVTQSPTHLIKTRGQQVTLRCSSQSGHNTVSWYQQALGQGPQFIFQYYREEENGRGNFPPRFSGLQFPNYSSELNVNALELDDSALYLCASSLTGTVEETQYFGPGTRLLVL.